This T cell receptor beta chain was identified in a study of blood T cell repertoires in COVID-19. Across over 20 US areas, participants ranged in age from roughly 18 to 95 years. V shed 4 bases and J 5 bases; nucleotides not matched to a gene: 4. The CDR3 covers 14 residues. Germline V gene sequence: CDR1 LNHDA, CDR2 SQIVND (reference sequence). The protocol was immunoSEQ multiplex PCR, while the TCRdb copy is restricted to in-frame clones and leaves out a portion. The table lists over 300,000 clones, around 85% of them singletons. Sequenced: PBMCs or T cells enriched from blood (not recorded which). The TCR comes from a man between 25 and 39 years old who had recovered from COVID-19. The chain has TRBV19 and TRBJ1-2; 10 bases match TRBD1. In nucleotides, the CDR3 is TGTGCCAGTAGTAACGACAGGGGGCGGTATGGCTACACCTTC. Protein: CASSNDRGRYGYTF.